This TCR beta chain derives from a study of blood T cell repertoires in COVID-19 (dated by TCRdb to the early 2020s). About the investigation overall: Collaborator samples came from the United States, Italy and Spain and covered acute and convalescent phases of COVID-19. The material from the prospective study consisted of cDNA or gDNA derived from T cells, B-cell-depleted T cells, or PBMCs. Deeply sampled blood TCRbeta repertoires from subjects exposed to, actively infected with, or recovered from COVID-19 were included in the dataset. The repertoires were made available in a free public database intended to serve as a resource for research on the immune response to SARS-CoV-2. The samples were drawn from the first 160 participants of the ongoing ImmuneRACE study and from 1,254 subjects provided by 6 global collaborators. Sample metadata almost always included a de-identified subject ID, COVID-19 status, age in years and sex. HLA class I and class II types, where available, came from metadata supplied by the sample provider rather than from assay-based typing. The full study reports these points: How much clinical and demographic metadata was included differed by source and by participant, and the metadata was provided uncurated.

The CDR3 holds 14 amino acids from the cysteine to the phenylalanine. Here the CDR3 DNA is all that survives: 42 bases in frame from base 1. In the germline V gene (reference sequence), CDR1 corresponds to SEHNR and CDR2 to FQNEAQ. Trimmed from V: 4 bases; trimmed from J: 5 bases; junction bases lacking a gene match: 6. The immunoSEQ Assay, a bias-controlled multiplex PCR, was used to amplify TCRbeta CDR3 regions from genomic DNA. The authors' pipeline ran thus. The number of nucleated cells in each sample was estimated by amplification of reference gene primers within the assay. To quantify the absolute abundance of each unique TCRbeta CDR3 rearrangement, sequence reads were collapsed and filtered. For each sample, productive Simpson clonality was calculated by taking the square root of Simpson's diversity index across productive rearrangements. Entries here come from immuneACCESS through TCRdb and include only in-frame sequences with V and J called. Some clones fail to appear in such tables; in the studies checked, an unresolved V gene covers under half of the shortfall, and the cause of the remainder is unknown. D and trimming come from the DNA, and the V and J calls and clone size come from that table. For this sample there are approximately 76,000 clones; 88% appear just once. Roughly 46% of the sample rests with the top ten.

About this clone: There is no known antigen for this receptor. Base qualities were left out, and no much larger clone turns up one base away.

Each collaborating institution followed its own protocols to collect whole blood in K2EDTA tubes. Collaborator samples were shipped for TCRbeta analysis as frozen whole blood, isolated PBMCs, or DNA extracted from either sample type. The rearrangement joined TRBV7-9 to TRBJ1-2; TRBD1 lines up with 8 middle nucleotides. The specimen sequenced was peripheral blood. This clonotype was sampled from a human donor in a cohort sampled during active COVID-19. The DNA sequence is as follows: TGTGCCAGCAGCTCGCAGGGGGCTGTGTATGGCTACACCTTC. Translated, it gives CASSSQGAVYGYTF.